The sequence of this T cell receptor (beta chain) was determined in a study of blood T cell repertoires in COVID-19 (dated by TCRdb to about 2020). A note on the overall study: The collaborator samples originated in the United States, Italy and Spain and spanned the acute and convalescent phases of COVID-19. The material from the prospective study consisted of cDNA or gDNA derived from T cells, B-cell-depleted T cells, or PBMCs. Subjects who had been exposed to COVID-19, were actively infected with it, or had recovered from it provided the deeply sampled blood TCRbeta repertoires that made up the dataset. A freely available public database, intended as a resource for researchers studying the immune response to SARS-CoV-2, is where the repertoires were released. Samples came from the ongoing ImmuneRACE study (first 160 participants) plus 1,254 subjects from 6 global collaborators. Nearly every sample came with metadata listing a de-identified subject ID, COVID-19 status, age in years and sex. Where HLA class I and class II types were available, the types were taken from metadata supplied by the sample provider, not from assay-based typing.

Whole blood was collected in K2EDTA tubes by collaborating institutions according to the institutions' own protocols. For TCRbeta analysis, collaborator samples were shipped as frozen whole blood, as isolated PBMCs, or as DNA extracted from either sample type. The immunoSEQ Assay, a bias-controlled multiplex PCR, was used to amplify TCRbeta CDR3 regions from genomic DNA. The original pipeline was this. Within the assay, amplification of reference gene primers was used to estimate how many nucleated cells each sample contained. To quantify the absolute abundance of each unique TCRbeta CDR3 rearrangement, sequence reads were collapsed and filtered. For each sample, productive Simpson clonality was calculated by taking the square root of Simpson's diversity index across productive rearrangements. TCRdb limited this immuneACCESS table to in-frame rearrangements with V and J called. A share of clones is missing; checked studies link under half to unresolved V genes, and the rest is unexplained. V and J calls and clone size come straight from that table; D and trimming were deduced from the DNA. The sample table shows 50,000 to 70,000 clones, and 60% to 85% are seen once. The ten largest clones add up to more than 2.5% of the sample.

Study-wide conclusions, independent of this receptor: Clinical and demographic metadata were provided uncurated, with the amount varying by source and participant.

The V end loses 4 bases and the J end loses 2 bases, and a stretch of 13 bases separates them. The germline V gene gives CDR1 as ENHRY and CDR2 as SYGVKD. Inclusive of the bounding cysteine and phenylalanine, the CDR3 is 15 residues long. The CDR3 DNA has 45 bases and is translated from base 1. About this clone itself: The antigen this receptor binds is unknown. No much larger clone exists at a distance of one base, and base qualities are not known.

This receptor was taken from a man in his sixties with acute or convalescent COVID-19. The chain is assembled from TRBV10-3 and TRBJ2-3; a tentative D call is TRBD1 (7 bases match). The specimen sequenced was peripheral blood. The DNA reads TGTGCCATCAGTGGTTTCAGGGGGGACACAGATACGCAGTATTTT. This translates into CAISGFRGDTDTQYF.